Listed here is a single T cell receptor beta chain. Using immunoSEQ multiplex PCR, the repertoire was profiled, and TCRdb retains in-frame clones only, with some absent. The data show around 93,000 clones, less than 95% seen once. This sample is part of a study of technical replicates of blood from several donors. CDR1 and CDR2 from the germline V gene are SGHNT and YENEEA. The CDR3 is made up of 16 amino acids. V gave up 5 bases and J gave up 5 bases; unmatched junction bases: 7. Sequencing used T cells isolated from PBMCs. The rearrangement joins TRBV11-3 to TRBJ2-5; 14 nucleotides line up with TRBD2. The clonotype comes from a human donor in good health. The CDR3, as DNA: TGTGCCAGCAGCCCGGGACTAGCGGGGGCTGTGGAGACCCAGTACTTC. Amino acid sequence: CASSPGLAGAVETQYF.